This is a list of T cell receptor beta chains from one sample in a study of blood T cell repertoires in COVID-19. Libraries were prepared by immunoSEQ multiplex PCR; TCRdb keeps only in-frame clonotypes and omits some of them. Of about 120,000 clones in the sample, around 86% were seen once. Sequenced: peripheral blood. The source of these receptors is a man at least 80 years old with active or convalescent COVID-19. Both conserved end residues are part of each CDR3. A D gene is named only where the DNA matches it firmly. Some rows have no size entry. The others give once, few or many, or a class for an expanded clone.

j_call clone_size v_call d_call cdr3_nt cdr3_aa
TRBJ2-7 NA TRBV30 TRBD1 TGTGCCTGGGGGACAGGGGCTTCCTACGAGCAGTACTTC CAWGTGASYEQYF
TRBJ1-5 NA TRBV28 TRBD1 TGTGCCACCCGCCGACAGGGGAATCAGCCCCAGCATTTT CATRRQGNQPQHF
TRBJ2-5 NA TRBV12-3/TRBV12-4 TRBD2 TGTGCCAGCAGCCAACTAGCGGGGGAGACCCAGTACTTC CASSQLAGETQYF
TRBJ1-1 NA TRBV27 NA TGTGCCAGCAGTTTACACAGGAGCAACACTGAAGCTTTCTTT CASSLHRSNTEAFF
TRBJ1-3 NA TRBV28 NA TGTGCCAGCAGTCCCCCCGACACCGGCTCTGGAAACACCATATATTTT CASSPPDTGSGNTIYF
TRBJ1-5 NA TRBV6-5 NA TGTGCCAGCAGTATTAACAGGGCGAATCAGCCCCAGCATTTT CASSINRANQPQHF
TRBJ2-4 NA TRBV4-2 TRBD2 TGTGCCAGCAGCCACAGTCTGGCGGGGGGGGGTACAGCCAAAAACATTCAGTACTTC CASSHSLAGGGTAKNIQYF
TRBJ2-5 NA TRBV6-5 NA TGTGCCAGCAGTTGGTCGCAGGGAGAGACCCAGTACTTC CASSWSQGETQYF
TRBJ2-2 NA TRBV19 NA TGTGCCAGTAGTATTGCAGGGGAAGTTCTAGGGGCCGGGGAGCTGTTTTTT CASSIAGEVLGAGELFF
TRBJ2-1 NA TRBV7-2 TRBD2 TGTGCCAGCAGAGGACTAGCGGGAGAAGTAAGCTCCTACAATGAGCAGTTCTTC CASRGLAGEVSSYNEQFF
TRBJ1-3 NA TRBV28 NA TGTGCCAGCAGCCAACCCCAGGCTGGAAACACCATATATTTT CASSQPQAGNTIYF
TRBJ2-7 NA TRBV30 NA TGTGCCTGGAGTTTACTGGCCTACGAGCAGTACTTC CAWSLLAYEQYF
TRBJ1-5 NA TRBV2 NA TGTGCCAGCAGTGTTGGTCCCGGGCAGCCCCAGCATTTT CASSVGPGQPQHF
TRBJ1-2 NA TRBV19 NA TGTGCCAGTAGTCCAGGGGCGGGCTATGGCTACACCTTC CASSPGAGYGYTF
TRBJ1-3 NA TRBV10-3 NA TGTGCCATCAGCCCCGACACTGCCTCTGGAAACACCATATATTTT CAISPDTASGNTIYF
TRBJ1-5 few TRBV9 NA TGTGCCAGCAGCGTAGATAGCGGTCAGCCCCAGCATTTT CASSVDSGQPQHF
TRBJ1-2 NA TRBV18 NA TGTGCCAGCTCACCAGTAGTCATTTCCCGCTATGGCTACACCTTC CASSPVVISRYGYTF
TRBJ2-6 NA TRBV15 TRBD1 TGTGCCACCAGCAGACAGGGGACAGGGGGCGTTGGGGCCAACGTCCTGACTTTC CATSRQGTGGVGANVLTF
TRBJ2-1 NA TRBV19 NA TGTGCCAGTAGTCAGTCGTCTGGCGGCCAGGGGCATGAGCAGTTCTTC CASSQSSGGQGHEQFF
TRBJ2-5 NA TRBV7-7 TRBD1 TGTGCCAGCAGCTACCTAAGCCGGACAGGGGAGGCCCAGTACTTC CASSYLSRTGEAQYF
TRBJ1-3 once TRBV18 NA TGTGCCAGCTCACCCGGGGATTCTGGAAACACCATATATTTT CASSPGDSGNTIYF
TRBJ2-2 many TRBV7-2 NA TGTGCCAGCAGCTTCACACCTTTTACGACTACCGGGGAGCTGTTTTTT CASSFTPFTTTGELFF
TRBJ2-1 NA TRBV11-3 NA TGTGCCAGCAGCTTAGAACAGGGGACTTACAATGAGCAGTTCTTC CASSLEQGTYNEQFF
TRBJ2-5 NA TRBV18 NA TGTGCCAGCTCACGGGCCAGCCAAGAGACCCAGTACTTC CASSRASQETQYF
TRBJ2-5 NA TRBV7-3 TRBD2 TGTGCCAGCAGCCCTCGAGGTTTAGCGGGAGGTGTAGAGACCCAGTACTTC CASSPRGLAGGVETQYF
TRBJ2-2 NA TRBV29-1 NA TGCAGCGTTGCGGGACGTGGAGGGGTCGTCACCGGGGAGCTGTTTTTT CSVAGRGGVVTGELFF
TRBJ1-1 once TRBV7-8 NA TGTGCCAGCAGCTCCTCGCGTGGACTGGGTGAAGCTTTCTTT CASSSSRGLGEAFF
TRBJ2-5 NA TRBV5-1 TRBD2 TGCGCCAGCAGCTTGAGCGGGGGCTTAATAGAGACCCAGTACTTC CASSLSGGLIETQYF
TRBJ1-1 NA TRBV12-3/TRBV12-4 NA TGTGCCAGCAGTAGGAGAATAGAAGCTTTCTTT CASSRRIEAFF
TRBJ2-7 NA TRBV6-5 TRBD2 TGTGCCAGCAGTTCGGGCGGTAGGGCAGCGGGGGTCGAGCAGTACTTC CASSSGGRAAGVEQYF
TRBJ1-2 once TRBV2 NA TGTGCCAGCGGGAGGGATGGAGGCTACACCTTC CASGRDGGYTF
TRBJ2-2 NA TRBV21-1 NA TGTGCCAGCAGCAAACGGGGGACAGGGAATGACGGGGAGCTGTTTTTT CASSKRGTGNDGELFF
TRBJ1-4 NA TRBV27 NA TGTGCCAGCAGTTTAGTACAGGGAGGGGAAAAACTGTTTTTT CASSLVQGGEKLFF
TRBJ1-3 NA TRBV3-1/TRBV3-2 NA TGTGCCAGCAGCCAAGATAGTAGCGAGGGTAACACCATATATTTT CASSQDSSEGNTIYF
TRBJ2-3 NA TRBV19 NA TGTGCCAGTAGTATTTCCAGGGCCAGCACAGATACGCAGTATTTT CASSISRASTDTQYF
TRBJ2-6 NA TRBV18 TRBD1 TGTGCCAGCTCACCCCGGACAGGGCGGGCTGGGGCCAACGTCCTGACTTTC CASSPRTGRAGANVLTF
TRBJ1-1 NA TRBV28 TRBD1 TGTGTCACGAAGACAGGGGTGAGCACTGAAGCTTTCTTT CVTKTGVSTEAFF
TRBJ1-1 NA TRBV7-6 TRBD1 TGTGCCAGCAGCGGAGGACAGGGGGCTGAAGCTTTCTTT CASSGGQGAEAFF
TRBJ2-3 few TRBV14 TRBD1 TGTGCCAGCAGCCAAGTACAGGGGGCTAGCTGGTATACGCAGTATTTT CASSQVQGASWYTQYF
TRBJ1-1 NA TRBV24-1 TRBD1 TGTGCTGCCGGGACAGGGGACATCACTGAAGCTTTCTTT CAAGTGDITEAFF